The next 29 T cell receptor beta chains were all read from a single sample in a study of cytomegalovirus exposure and HLA in healthy donors listed by TCRdb under 2017. Library method: the immunoSEQ multiplex PCR assay. A mixture of 60 forward primers for TCR Vbeta segments and 13 reverse primers for TCR Jbeta segments was used in the multiplex PCR. This immuneACCESS table, as held by TCRdb, lists in-frame sequences with V and J called but not all clones. Of the missing ones, under half trace to an unresolved V gene in checked studies; the others have no known cause. A total of fewer than 200,000 clones appear in this sample, approximately 81% of them only once. The ten largest clones capture roughly 1.5% of the sample. The sequencing input was PBMCs. Receptor source: a male donor in good health and CMV-seronegative.

The V gene is TRBV5-1, the J gene TRBJ2-1, with 9 bases lining up with TRBD1. The CDR3 loop spans 15 amino acids. The germline CDR1 and CDR2 sequences are SGHRS and YFSETQ. The V segment lost 6 bases and the J segment 5 bases; nucleotides outside the gene matches: 9. CDR3 nucleotides: TGCGCCAGCACCAGGAGTGGGACAGGGAACAATGAGCAGTTCTTC. Translated: CASTRSGTGNNEQFF.

The chain recombines TRBV15 with TRBJ2-5, with TRBD2 identical over 8 bases. Germline assignment: CDR1 LNHNV and CDR2 YYDKDF (reference sequence). CDR3 length equals 16 residues. V trimming: 4 bases; J trimming: 4 bases; junction bases outside the gene matches: 11. CDR3 sequence reads: CATSTGPGGSRETQYF. For the CDR3, the DNA is TGTGCCACCAGCACGGGCCCGGGGGGGAGCCGAGAGACCCAGTACTTC.

The V gene is TRBV2, the J gene TRBJ2-7, with 7 bases aligning to TRBD1. The V segment lost 6 bases and the J segment 4 bases; nucleotides outside the gene matches: 9. Germline V gives CDR1 SNHLY, CDR2 FYNNEI. CDR3 length equals 14 residues. The DNA for the CDR3 is TGTGCCAGCAGGGACAGGATGACGTGGTACGAGCAGTACTTC. This sequence encodes CASRDRMTWYEQYF.

The CDR3 bases are TGTGCCAGCAGCCAAGACGGGGGGGATGAGACCCAGTACTTC. Protein product: CASSQDGGDETQYF. J is TRBJ2-5 and V is TRBV4-2; TRBD2 matches at 8 bases. V lost 0 bases, J lost 5 bases, and 2 bases stayed unmatched. This CDR3 comprises 14 residues. Germline V CDR1 and CDR2: LGHNA, YNFKEQ.

J is TRBJ2-7 and V is TRBV27; 7 bases map to TRBD1. The CDR3 sequence is 15 residues long. The V and J ends lost 2 bases and 9 bases, in that order; junction bases with no gene match: 13. The V gene's germline CDR1 is MNHEY and CDR2 SMNVEV (reference sequence). CDR3 nucleotide sequence: TGTGCCAGCAGTTTAGGGGACAGTCGACGTTGGGGGCAGTACTTC. As protein: CASSLGDSRRWGQYF.

This chain connects TRBV19 to TRBJ2-3; 12 bases align to TRBD2. The V gene's germline CDR1 is LNHDA and CDR2 SQIVND (reference sequence). The ends lost 6 bases at V and 7 bases at J; junction bases unmatched: 2. The CDR3 runs 13 residues. The CDR3 spells CASRLAGGNTQYF. The CDR3 region has the DNA TGTGCCAGTAGGCTAGCGGGAGGGAATACGCAGTATTTT. The entire variable domain, with the rest obtained from reference TRBV19 and TRBJ2-3, is as follows: DGGITQSPKYLFRKEGQNVTLSCEQNLNHDAMYWYRQDPGQGLRLIYYSQIVNDFQKGDIAEGYSVSREKKESFPLTVTSAQKNPTAFYLCASRLAGGNTQYFGPGTRLTVL.

This chain connects TRBV7-2 to TRBJ2-7; possible D gene TRBD1, 6 bases. Deletions cut 3 bases from V and 4 bases from J, with 16 bases between. The CDR3 sequence is 15 residues long. Germline loops: CDR1 SGHTA, CDR2 FQGNSA. The CDR3 bases are TGTGCCAGCAGCTTTGCGCAGGGGACCTTTTACGAGCAGTACTTC. Its translation is CASSFAQGTFYEQYF. Variable domain in full (rest from reference TRBV7-2 and TRBJ2-7): GAGVSQSPSNKVTEKGKDVELRCDPISGHTALYWYRQSLGQGLEFLIYFQGNSAPDKSGLPSDRFSAERTGGSVSTLTIQRTQQEDSAVYLCASSFAQGTFYEQYFGPGTRLTVT.

J is TRBJ1-1 and V is TRBV5-1; D is unclear. The V end lost 4 bases, the J end lost 1 base, and 14 bases lay between the germline ends. This CDR3 contains 15 residues. CDR1 SGHRS and CDR2 YFSETQ come from the germline V gene. CDR3 nucleotide sequence: TGCGCCAGCAGCCCCCGTCTTCGGGAGAACACTGAAGCTTTCTTT. It codes for CASSPRLRENTEAFF.

This clone showed up just a few times. V is TRBV10-3 and J is TRBJ2-7; 10 bases agree with TRBD2. V was clipped by 4 bases and J by 1 base; unmatched bases: 10. The V gene's germline CDR1 is ENHRY and CDR2 SYGVKD. The CDR3 covers 17 residues. DNA for the CDR3: TGTGCCATCAGTGGTGGTCAAGCGGGGGGGCTGTCCTACGAGCAGTACTTC. This gives the protein CAISGGQAGGLSYEQYF.

This clone appeared a single time. The chain carries TRBV5-1 and TRBJ2-5; a possible D gene is TRBD2 (6 bases). CDR3 length: 13 amino acids. V was trimmed by 1 base and J by 3 bases, leaving 7 bases between them. Germline-derived CDR1 and CDR2 are SGHRS and YFSETQ. CDR3 residues: CASSLWGEETQYF. DNA of the CDR3: TGCGCCAGCAGCTTGTGGGGGGAAGAGACCCAGTACTTC.

The chain employs TRBV9 and TRBJ2-1, with D perhaps matching TRBD2 (5 bases). This CDR3 comprises 13 residues. Germline values: CDR1 SGDLS, CDR2 YYNGEE. The germline V and J ends were trimmed by 1 base and 8 bases, with 10 bases remaining between them. This CDR3 reads CASSVTSRDEQFF. CDR3 in DNA: TGTGCCAGCAGCGTAACTAGTAGGGATGAGCAGTTCTTC.

The chain recombines TRBV10-1 with TRBJ2-3; the match to TRBD2 covers 9 bases. With 2 bases clipped from V and 2 bases from J, the junction kept 5 bases outside the gene matches. Germline V lookup: CDR1 WNHNN, CDR2 SYGVQD (reference sequence). This CDR3 region has 16 residues. DNA of the CDR3: TGCGCCAGCAGTGAGAGGGCTAGCGGGGCCACAGATACGCAGTATTTT. Its translation is CASSERASGATDTQYF.

The sample holds a few counts of this clone. This chain connects TRBV6-5 to TRBJ2-7, with D uncertain. CDR3 length equals 13 residues. The germline V and J ends were trimmed by 0 bases and 2 bases, with 5 bases remaining between them. Germline V lookup: CDR1 MNHEY, CDR2 SVGAGI. This CDR3 reads CASSYSRAYEQYF. The CDR3, as DNA: TGTGCCAGCAGTTACTCCCGGGCCTACGAGCAGTACTTC.

With regard to this clone: At one end, the junction sequence differs from germline, possibly due to a read error. Here the CDR3 DNA reads TGTTCCAGCAGCACCCCGGTAGGAGTGTACGAGCAGTACTTC. It is translated as CSSSTPVGVYEQYF. The chain couples TRBV7-9 to TRBJ2-7; D unclear. Looked up from germline, CDR1 is SEHNR and CDR2 is FQNEAQ (reference sequence). CDR3 size: 14 residues. The full variable domain, completed using reference TRBV7-9 and TRBJ2-7, is DTGVSQNPRHKITKRGQNVTFRCDPISEHNRLYWYRQTLGQGPEFLTYFQNEAQLEKSRLLSDRFSAERPKGSFSTLEIQRTEQGDSAMYLCSSSTPVGVYEQYFGPGTRLTVT.

The chain combines TRBV6-6 with TRBJ1-5; 7 bases line up with TRBD1. V lost 6 bases to trimming and J lost 6 bases; unmatched junction nucleotides: 5. CDR3 length: 13 amino acids. Per the germline V gene, CDR1 is MNHNY and CDR2 is SVGAGI (reference sequence). CDR3 loop: CASRPDRSQPQHF. CDR3 sequence (DNA): TGTGCCAGCAGGCCGGACAGGTCTCAGCCCCAGCATTTT.

The genes are TRBV6-5 and TRBJ2-1; 7 bases are a match to TRBD2. Germline V gene data show CDR1 as MNHEY and CDR2 as SVGAGI. The CDR3 runs 15 residues. V trimming: 0 bases; J trimming: 7 bases; junction bases outside the gene matches: 6. CDR3 DNA: TGTGCCAGCAGTTACTCGAGGGGAGGGGCGAATGAGCAGTTCTTC. Amino acids: CASSYSRGGANEQFF.

The chain employs TRBV4-3 and TRBJ2-2, with D possibly being TRBD1 (6 bases). Trimming cost V 4 bases and J 7 bases, with 28 bases left between them. Germline V lookup: CDR1 LGHNA, CDR2 YSLEER. The CDR3 has 19 residues. The CDR3 region is CASSRLNLQGDLGVGELFF. The CDR3 DNA reads TGCGCCAGCAGCCGATTAAACCTACAGGGAGACTTGGGGGTCGGGGAGCTGTTTTTT.

The chain carries TRBV4-2 and TRBJ2-7, with 10 bases that match TRBD2. Germline CDR1 LGHNA, CDR2 YNFKEQ. This CDR3 region has 16 residues. After removal of 1 base from V and 3 bases from J, the junction contained 6 bases not matched to a gene. CDR3 region: CASSQGLLAGDYEQYF. The DNA of the CDR3 is TGTGCCAGCAGCCAAGGGCTTCTAGCGGGAGACTACGAGCAGTACTTC.

The V and J genes are TRBV2 and TRBJ1-4; 9 positions agree with TRBD1. The ends lost 8 bases at V and 7 bases at J; junction bases unmatched: 17. The germline V gene encodes CDR1 SNHLY and CDR2 FYNNEI. This CDR3 is 17 amino acids long. CDR3 in DNA: TGTGCCAGCCGCCAAGTCCCGGGACAGGGTGTGGGTGAAAAACTGTTTTTT. Its translation: CASRQVPGQGVGEKLFF.

This chain connects TRBV7-9 to TRBJ1-2; D gene uncertain. Per germline, CDR1 SEHNR and CDR2 FQNEAQ (reference sequence). The V and J ends lost 5 bases and 2 bases respectively, with 15 bases between them. The length of the CDR3 is 15 residues. This chain's CDR3 is CASSPSGRGNYGYTF. CDR3 bases: TGTGCCAGCAGCCCATCAGGACGGGGAAACTATGGCTACACCTTC.

J is TRBJ2-1 and V is TRBV5-1, with 9 bases aligning to TRBD2. The junction had 5 bases not matched to a gene; V was cut back by 2 bases and J by 2 bases. The CDR3 is 16 residues long. Germline V CDR1 and CDR2: SGHRS, YFSETQ. CDR3 in DNA: TGCGCCAGCAGCTTTTCTAGCGGGATAACCTACAATGAGCAGTTCTTC. Encoded protein: CASSFSSGITYNEQFF.

CDR3 DNA sequence: TGTGCCAGCTCACTAACAGGGGGCAAGGGTTATGGCTACACCTTC. It codes for CASSLTGGKGYGYTF. V gene TRBV18 combines with J gene TRBJ1-2; 9 bases agree with TRBD1. CDR1 and CDR2 (germline): KGHSH, LQKENI. There are 15 residues in the CDR3. J lost 5 bases, V lost 4 bases, and 8 bases had no gene match.

This clone showed up just once. V and J are TRBV10-3 and TRBJ1-2; D ambiguous. V lost 7 bases and J lost 8, with 20 bases in between. Germline V lookup: CDR1 ENHRY, CDR2 SYGVKD. The CDR3 totals 14 residues. The CDR3 sequence is CAITAGSPSGGYTF. The DNA for the CDR3 is TGTGCCATCACGGCAGGTTCGCCCTCGGGAGGCTACACCTTC.

This rearrangement joins TRBV7-9 to TRBJ1-2; a weak D match, TRBD1 (6 bases). This CDR3 has 14 amino acids. The V end was cut by 5 bases, the J end by 1 base, with 11 bases between. Germline CDR1 reads SEHNR; CDR2 reads FQNEAQ (reference sequence). CDR3 bases: TGTGCCAGCAGCCTCCGACAGGATAACTATGGCTACACCTTC. Protein sequence: CASSLRQDNYGYTF.

This clone was observed once. Other DNA sequences from this sample encode an identical CDR3 as well. This chain links TRBV7-9 with TRBJ2-1; 8 bases match TRBD2. The CDR3 contains 17 residues. The ends lost 1 base at V and 8 bases at J; junction bases unmatched: 13. Germline loops: CDR1 SEHNR, CDR2 FQNEAQ (reference sequence). CDR3 sequence reads: CASSLGRGAGVFDEQFF. CDR3 coding DNA: TGTGCCAGCAGCTTAGGACGCGGAGCGGGAGTATTCGATGAGCAGTTCTTC.

The J gene is TRBJ1-4, the V gene TRBV5-5; 9 bases are shared with TRBD1. V gave up 1 base and J gave up 9 bases; unmatched junction bases: 7. Germline lookup yields CDR1 SGHKS and CDR2 YYEKEE (reference sequence). This CDR3 is built from 15 residues. The CDR3 bases are TGTGCCAGCAGCTTGTTCGGACAGGGGTCTCAAAAACTGTTTTTT. Translation gives CASSLFGQGSQKLFF. The full variable domain, completed using reference TRBV5-5 and TRBJ1-4, is DAGVTQSPTHLIKTRGQQVTLRCSPISGHKSVSWYQQVLGQGPQFIFQYYEKEERGRGNFPDRFSARQFPNYSSELNVNALLLGDSALYLCASSLFGQGSQKLFFGSGTQLSVL.

Note on this clone: The junction differs from germline at one of its ends, possibly a read error. The V call is TRBV27, the J call TRBJ2-7; the match to TRBD2 covers 8 bases. CDR3 size: 14 residues. Germline V gives CDR1 MNHEY, CDR2 SMNVEV (reference sequence). The CDR3 here is CASRFSGDIYEQYF. The CDR3 region has the DNA TGTGCCAGCCGTTTTAGCGGGGATATTTACGAGCAGTACTTC.

The rearrangement uses TRBV13 and TRBJ2-5; no clear D gene. Matching the DNA end better, TRBJ2-7 makes the J call doubtful. This CDR3 has 15 residues. CDR1 is PRHDT and CDR2 is FYEKMQ in the germline V gene (reference sequence). In DNA, the CDR3 is TGTGCCAGCAGCTTAGGAGTGCTAAGCTCCTACGAGCAGTACTTC. Translation: CASSLGVLSSYEQYF.

This chain uses TRBV27 with TRBJ1-6, with D maybe TRBD1 (5 bases). The V and J ends lost 6 bases and 7 bases respectively, with 13 bases between them. Germline loops: CDR1 MNHEY, CDR2 SMNVEV (reference sequence). This CDR3 spans 14 amino acids. The CDR3 loop reads CASREGRQNSPLHF. The CDR3 coding sequence is TGTGCCAGCAGGGAGGGACGCCAGAATTCACCCCTCCACTTT.